This TCR beta chain was sequenced for a study of Ad26.COV2.S vaccination and SARS-CoV-2 variants listed by TCRdb under 2021. Notes on the research overall: Donors in the vaccine arm were drawn from COV1001, a multicentre, randomized, double-blind, placebo-controlled phase I-IIa trial testing Ad26.COV2.S in healthy adults. Ad26.COV2.S was administered intramuscularly at a dose of 5x10^10 or 1x10^11 viral particles, either as one shot or as two shots given 56 days apart. Sequencing of the TCRbeta repertoire served to evaluate the specificity and breadth of SARS-CoV-2-reactive T cell receptors following Ad26.COV2.S vaccination. A total of roughly 32 samples were included in the TCR-sequenced set, comprising roughly 20 Ad26.COV2.S vaccine recipients, 5 placebo recipients and 8 SARS-CoV-2 convalescent individuals. Trial participants were randomized into five groups of five: low-dose or high-dose Ad26.COV2.S given once or twice, or placebo on both occasions. Throughout the experiments and outcome assessment, investigators stayed blinded to trial group allocation.

As for this clone: Its antigen remains undetermined. No much larger clone is present one base from it, and per-base qualities are unavailable.

TCRbeta CDR3 regions were sequenced with the immunoSEQ Assay. After extraction, genomic DNA underwent amplification by bias-controlled multiplex PCR, followed by high-throughput sequencing. From the authors' description of their analysis: To quantify the absolute abundance of every unique TCRbeta CDR3 region, sequences were collapsed and filtered. T cell fraction was estimated by normalizing TCRbeta template counts to usable DNA, with usable DNA measured through amplification of reference genes found in all nucleated cells. Repertoire TCRs were annotated as SARS-CoV-2-specific by exact matching of V gene, CDR3 amino acid sequence and J gene to a known reactive TCR set. The reference SARS-CoV-2 TCR set was obtained from MIRA and was filtered for enrichment in COVID-19-positive ImmuneCODE repertoires, whereby public or cross-reactive TCRs were removed. Using the MIRA antigens, annotated TCRs were further analysed by specific ORF or by position within an ORF. Breadth was defined as annotated unique rearrangements over total unique productive rearrangements; depth was the summed frequency of those rearrangements. Group comparisons of TCR breadth used two-sided Wilcoxon rank-sum tests. What TCRdb holds here is the immuneACCESS table cut down to in-frame rearrangements. Part of the clones is not present; checked against another copy, under half of the missing clones reflect an unresolved V gene, and the others are unexplained. That table supplies the V and J calls and clone size; D and trimming were determined from the DNA. For this sample the table gives 350,000 to 450,000 clones, of which around 92% were detected only once. Around 1.7% of the sample is in the top ten clones.

The research as a whole found: Spike-specific TCR breadth was higher in Ad26.COV2.S recipients than in placebo recipients (P = 0.0014). After vaccination, spike-specific CD8+ and CD4+ T cell responses were reported to show substantial breadth. Comparable non-spike TCR breadth was observed between vaccine and placebo recipients, consistent with only spike being contained in the vaccine. The study was not powered for comparison of responses between vaccine doses or regimens. It was noted by the authors that total T cell responses may have been underestimated by the TCR breadth and depth analyses.

From the cysteine through the phenylalanine, the CDR3 covers 16 amino acids. CDR3 DNA only is kept here, 48 bases in frame from base 1. As encoded in the germline V gene (reference sequence), CDR1 is LGHDT while CDR2 is YNNKEL. Trimming leaves V shorter by 4 bases and J shorter by 6 bases, with the junction holding 11 bases beyond the gene matches. What the treatment or condition label conveys for this sample: some 20 received Ad26.COV2.S at low or high dose, single or two shots; several received placebo; per-sample allocation not given. For vaccine and placebo recipients, repertoires were sequenced using samples collected on day 63 after the first injection. In Cohort 1b, around 23 adults aged 18-55 years were enrolled at a single site in Boston, USA, between 29 July and 7 August 2020. As a vaccine, Ad26.COV2.S was a replication-incompetent adenovirus type 26 vector that expressed a prefusion-stabilized SARS-CoV-2 spike protein derived from the original Wuhan strain.

Sequences were derived from peripheral blood, sampled in a trial of Ad26.COV2.S vaccine versus placebo. In this chain, TRBV3-1 (or the pseudogene TRBV3-2) is recombined with TRBJ2-1, and TRBD2 aligns with 8 junction nucleotides. The sequence was obtained from a person aged 18-65 years who received the Ad26.COV2.S COVID-19 vaccine or a placebo. The nucleotide sequence reads as follows: TGTGCCAGCAGCCCCCTCCAAGGCGGGGGGTTCAATGAGCAGTTCTTC. Its amino acids are CASSPLQGGGFNEQFF.